Detailed here is one TCR beta chain. Its antigen is unknown. TCRdb reanalysed the 5' RACE reads using MiXCR and keeps one entry per CDR3 protein. The table shows 100,000 to 150,000 distinct CDR3 sequences, with roughly 8.2% occurring only once. The V gene end was trimmed by 4 bases and the J gene end by 7 bases; junction bases not matched to a gene: 4. Germline CDR1 SGHVS, CDR2 FQNEAQ. The length of the CDR3 is 14 residues. These data are taken from a study of T cells after yellow fever vaccination. Study-wide background: SMART-Seq v4 Ultra Low Input served to prepare low-cell-number fractions.

Findings of the study overall: Detected again after the booster were most primary-vaccination clones, at 96% CD4 and about 90% CD8.

The V and J genes are TRBV7-8 and TRBJ1-5; 10 nucleotides match TRBD1. This sample comprised CD8+ T cells sorted from PBMCs, obtained on the day of the yellow fever booster vaccination. The sequence came from a man aged 18 to 30 who received the YFV17D yellow fever vaccine. The CDR3 nucleotides read TGTGCCAGCAGCTCCGGGACAGGGGAACAGCCCCAGCATTTT. The encoded protein is CASSSGTGEQPQHF.